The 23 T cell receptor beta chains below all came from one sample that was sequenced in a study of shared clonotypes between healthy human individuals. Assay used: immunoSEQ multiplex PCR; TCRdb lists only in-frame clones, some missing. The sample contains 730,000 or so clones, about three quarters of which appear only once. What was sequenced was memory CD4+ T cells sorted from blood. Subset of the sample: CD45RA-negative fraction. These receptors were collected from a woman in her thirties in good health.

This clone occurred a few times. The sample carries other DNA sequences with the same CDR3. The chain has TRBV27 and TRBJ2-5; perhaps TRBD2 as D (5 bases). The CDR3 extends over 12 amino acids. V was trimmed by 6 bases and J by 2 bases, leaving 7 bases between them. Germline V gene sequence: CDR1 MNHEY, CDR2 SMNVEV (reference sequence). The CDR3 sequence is CASRRGQETQYF. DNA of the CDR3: TGTGCCAGCAGACGGGGACAAGAGACCCAGTACTTC.

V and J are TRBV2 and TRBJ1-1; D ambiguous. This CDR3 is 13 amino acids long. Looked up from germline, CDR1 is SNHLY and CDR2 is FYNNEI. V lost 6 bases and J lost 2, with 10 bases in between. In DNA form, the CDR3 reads TGTGCCAGCAGGTTGACACTTAACACTGAAGCTTTCTTT. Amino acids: CASRLTLNTEAFF.

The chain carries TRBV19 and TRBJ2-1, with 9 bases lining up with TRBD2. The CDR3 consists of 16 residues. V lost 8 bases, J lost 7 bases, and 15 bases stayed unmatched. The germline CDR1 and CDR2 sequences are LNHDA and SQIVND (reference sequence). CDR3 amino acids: CASRKQGGRAMNEQFF. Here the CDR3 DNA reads TGTGCCAGTCGCAAACAGGGCGGGAGGGCCATGAATGAGCAGTTCTTC.

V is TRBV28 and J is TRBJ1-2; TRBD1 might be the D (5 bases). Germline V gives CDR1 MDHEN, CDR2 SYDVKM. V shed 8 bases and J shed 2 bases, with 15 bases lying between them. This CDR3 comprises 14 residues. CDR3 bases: TGTGCCAGCGGGTTAAGGGACGGCAACTATGGCTACACCTTC. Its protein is CASGLRDGNYGYTF.

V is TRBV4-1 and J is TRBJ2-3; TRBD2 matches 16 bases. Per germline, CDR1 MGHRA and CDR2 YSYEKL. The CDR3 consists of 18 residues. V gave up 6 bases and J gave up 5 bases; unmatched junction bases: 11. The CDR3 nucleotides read TGCGCCAGCAGACCCCAGGGACTAGCGGGAGGGCCCGGAGATACGCAGTATTTT. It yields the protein CASRPQGLAGGPGDTQYF.

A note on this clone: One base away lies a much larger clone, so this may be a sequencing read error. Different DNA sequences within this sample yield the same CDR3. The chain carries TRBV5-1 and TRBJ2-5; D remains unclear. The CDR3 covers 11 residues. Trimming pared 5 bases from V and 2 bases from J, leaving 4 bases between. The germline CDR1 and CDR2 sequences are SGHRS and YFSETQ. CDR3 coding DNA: TGCGCCAGCAGAGGGCAAGAGACCCAGTACTTC. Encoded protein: CASRGQETQYF.

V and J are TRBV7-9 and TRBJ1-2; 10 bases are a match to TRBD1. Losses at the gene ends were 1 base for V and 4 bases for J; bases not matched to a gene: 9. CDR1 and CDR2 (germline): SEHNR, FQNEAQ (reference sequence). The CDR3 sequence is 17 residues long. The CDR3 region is CASSLVGFRDRGYGYTF. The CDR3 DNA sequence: TGTGCCAGCAGCTTAGTTGGGTTTCGGGACAGGGGCTATGGCTACACCTTC. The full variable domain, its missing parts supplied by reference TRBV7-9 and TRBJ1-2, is DTGVSQNPRHKITKRGQNVTFRCDPISEHNRLYWYRQTLGQGPEFLTYFQNEAQLEKSRLLSDRFSAERPKGSFSTLEIQRTEQGDSAMYLCASSLVGFRDRGYGYTFGSGTRLTVV.

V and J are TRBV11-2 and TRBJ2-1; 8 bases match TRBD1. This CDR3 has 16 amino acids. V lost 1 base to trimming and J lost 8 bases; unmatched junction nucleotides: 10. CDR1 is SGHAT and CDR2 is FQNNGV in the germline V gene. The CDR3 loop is CASSLVSGGAWDEQFF. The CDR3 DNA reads TGTGCCAGCAGCTTAGTATCAGGGGGCGCCTGGGATGAGCAGTTCTTC.

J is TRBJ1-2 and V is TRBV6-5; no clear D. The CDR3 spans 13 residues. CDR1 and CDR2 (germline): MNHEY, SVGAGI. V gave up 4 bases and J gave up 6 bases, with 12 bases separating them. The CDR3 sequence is CASSFTREDGYTF. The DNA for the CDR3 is TGTGCCAGCAGTTTTACAAGGGAGGATGGCTACACCTTC.

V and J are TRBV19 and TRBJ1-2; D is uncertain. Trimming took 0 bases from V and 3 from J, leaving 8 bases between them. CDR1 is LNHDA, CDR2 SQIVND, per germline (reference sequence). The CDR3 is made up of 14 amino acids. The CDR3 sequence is CASSIDWADYGYTF. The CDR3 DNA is TGTGCCAGTAGTATAGATTGGGCAGACTATGGCTACACCTTC.

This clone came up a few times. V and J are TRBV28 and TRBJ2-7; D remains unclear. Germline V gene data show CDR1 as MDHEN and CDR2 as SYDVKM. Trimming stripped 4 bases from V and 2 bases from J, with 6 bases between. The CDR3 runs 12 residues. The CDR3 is CASSSAPYEQYF. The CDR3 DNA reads TGTGCCAGCAGTTCCGCGCCCTACGAGCAGTACTTC.

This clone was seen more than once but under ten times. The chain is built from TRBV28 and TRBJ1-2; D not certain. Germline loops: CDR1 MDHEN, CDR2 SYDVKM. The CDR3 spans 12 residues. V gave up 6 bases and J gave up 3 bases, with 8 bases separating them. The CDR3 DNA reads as TGTGCCAGCAGCTACTGGGACTATGGCTACACCTTC. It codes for CASSYWDYGYTF.

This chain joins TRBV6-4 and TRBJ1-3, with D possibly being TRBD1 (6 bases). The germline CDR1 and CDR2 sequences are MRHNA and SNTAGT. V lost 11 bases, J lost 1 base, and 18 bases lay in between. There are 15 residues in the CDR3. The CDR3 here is CAHFRGCCSGNTIYF. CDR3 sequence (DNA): TGTGCCCATTTCAGGGGCTGTTGTTCTGGAAACACCATATATTTT.

The CDR3 sequence: CASSIDGTGNEQFF. The CDR3 nucleotides read TGCGCCAGCAGCATCGATGGGACAGGCAATGAGCAGTTCTTC. The rearrangement links TRBV5-1 to TRBJ2-1; 8 bases match TRBD1. The CDR3 extends over 14 amino acids. Losses at the gene ends were 4 bases for V and 6 bases for J; bases not matched to a gene: 6. CDR1 and CDR2 (germline): SGHRS, YFSETQ.

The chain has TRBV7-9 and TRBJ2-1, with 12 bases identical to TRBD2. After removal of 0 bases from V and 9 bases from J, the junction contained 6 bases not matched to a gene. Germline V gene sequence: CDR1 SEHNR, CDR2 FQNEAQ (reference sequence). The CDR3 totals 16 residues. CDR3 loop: CASSLAASGRAGEQFF. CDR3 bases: TGTGCCAGCAGCTTAGCGGCTAGCGGGAGGGCTGGTGAGCAGTTCTTC.

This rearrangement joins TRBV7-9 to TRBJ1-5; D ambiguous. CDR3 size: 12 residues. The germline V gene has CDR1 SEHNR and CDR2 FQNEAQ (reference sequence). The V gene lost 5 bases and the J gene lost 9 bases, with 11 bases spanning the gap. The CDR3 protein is CASSAFERPQHF. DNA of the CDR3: TGTGCCAGCAGCGCGTTTGAGCGGCCCCAGCATTTT.

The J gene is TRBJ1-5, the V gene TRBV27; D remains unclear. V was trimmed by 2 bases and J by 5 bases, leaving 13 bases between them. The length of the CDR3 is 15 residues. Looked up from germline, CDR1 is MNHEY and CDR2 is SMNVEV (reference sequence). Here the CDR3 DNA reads TGTGCCAGCAGTTTAGAGGCCGGCAGCCATCAGCCCCAGCATTTT. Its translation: CASSLEAGSHQPQHF.

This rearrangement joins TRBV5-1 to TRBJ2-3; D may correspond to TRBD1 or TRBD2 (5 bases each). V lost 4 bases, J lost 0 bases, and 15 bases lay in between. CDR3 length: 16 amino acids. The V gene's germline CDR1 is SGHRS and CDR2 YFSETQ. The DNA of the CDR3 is TGCGCCAGCAGCACTGGGACGGCGACTAGCACAGATACGCAGTATTTT. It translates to CASSTGTATSTDTQYF.

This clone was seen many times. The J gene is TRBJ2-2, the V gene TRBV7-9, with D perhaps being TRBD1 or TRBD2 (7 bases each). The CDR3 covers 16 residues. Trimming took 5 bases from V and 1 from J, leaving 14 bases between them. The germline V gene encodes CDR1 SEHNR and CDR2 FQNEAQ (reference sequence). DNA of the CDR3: TGTGCCAGCAGCCCCGCGGGGGACAGGAACACCGGGGAGCTGTTTTTT. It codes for CASSPAGDRNTGELFF.

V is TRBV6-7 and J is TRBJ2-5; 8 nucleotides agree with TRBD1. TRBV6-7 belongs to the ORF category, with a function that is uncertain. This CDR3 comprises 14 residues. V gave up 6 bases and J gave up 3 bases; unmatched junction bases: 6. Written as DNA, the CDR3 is TGTGCCAGCAGGGCCGACAGGGGAAAAGAGACCCAGTACTTC. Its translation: CASRADRGKETQYF.

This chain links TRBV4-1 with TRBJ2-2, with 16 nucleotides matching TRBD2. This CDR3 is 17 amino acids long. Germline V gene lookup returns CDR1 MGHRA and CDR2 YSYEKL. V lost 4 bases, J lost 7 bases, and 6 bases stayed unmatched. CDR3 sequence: CASSPGLAGGPNGELFF. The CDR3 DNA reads TGCGCCAGCAGCCCGGGACTAGCGGGAGGGCCTAACGGGGAGCTGTTTTTT.

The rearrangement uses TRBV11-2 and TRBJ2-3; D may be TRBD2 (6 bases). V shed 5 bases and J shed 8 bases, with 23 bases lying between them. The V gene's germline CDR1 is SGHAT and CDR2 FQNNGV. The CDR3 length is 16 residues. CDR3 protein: CASSQSSAKRGTTQYF. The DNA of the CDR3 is TGTGCCAGCAGCCAGTCTAGCGCGAAGAGGGGTACTACGCAGTATTTT.

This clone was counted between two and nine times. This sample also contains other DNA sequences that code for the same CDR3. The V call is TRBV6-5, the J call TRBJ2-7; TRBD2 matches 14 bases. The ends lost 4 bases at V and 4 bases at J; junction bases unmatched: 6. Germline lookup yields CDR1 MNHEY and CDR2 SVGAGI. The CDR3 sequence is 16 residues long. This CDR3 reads CASSSGTSGSKYEQYF. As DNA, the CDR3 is TGTGCCAGCAGTTCTGGGACTAGCGGGAGTAAATACGAGCAGTACTTC.